This T cell receptor beta chain is from a study of T cell repertoires in cytomegalovirus infection. Study-level background: Selection of CMV epitopes for the study included recently identified HLA-C-restricted and well-studied HLA-B-restricted ones. From public TCR beta signatures came an indication of both CMV infection and matching HLA type. Overall study results and limits: Summed frequency of shared TCR beta families picked out CMV carriers who also had the relevant HLA. HLA-C-restricted CMV clonotypes gave the most frequent clonotype in two of eight donors.

Germline loops: CDR1 SEHNR, CDR2 FQNEAQ (reference sequence). The CDR3 covers 14 residues. Trimming removed 5 bases from V and 3 bases from J; junction bases left unmatched: 7. One entry per CDR3 protein results from TCRdb running MiXCR on the reads. The sample gives hundreds of thousands of distinct CDR3 sequences, more than 40% of which show up once; 43% is in the top ten. This clonotype was seen a few times. Antigen unknown. The chain recombines TRBV7-9 with TRBJ2-7; 7 bases line up with TRBD2. The origin of this receptor is a human donor in good health (CMV status not recorded). Some clones in this sample may be carry-over from other donors' samples. The sequences come from cultured PBMCs, collected from culture after CMV antigen stimulation. The CDR3, as DNA: TGTGCCAGCAGCCACGGGTCGGGGGGCTACGAGCAGTACTTC. Encoded protein: CASSHGSGGYEQYF.